The present TCR beta chain was sequenced within a study of blood T cell repertoires in COVID-19. Study information: Some COVID-19 samples were acute and others convalescent; all came from the United States, Italy and Spain. Sources were T cells, B-cell-depleted T cells, or PBMCs; the material itself was cDNA or gDNA.

In the authors' workflow: Amplification of reference gene primers provided the estimated nucleated cell counts. Repertoires were generated with immunoSEQ multiplex PCR, while TCRdb's copy carries only in-frame clones and drops some. The DNA was the basis for D and trimming; V, J and clone size are from that table. This table holds approximately 200,000 clones, approximately 80% found once. Seattle patient enrollment occurred during active infection, with longitudinal follow-up thereafter. Regarding this clone: This sample also contains other DNA sequences that code for the same CDR3.

The CDR3 loop spans 12 amino acids. The germline V and J ends were trimmed by 8 bases and 0 bases, with 7 bases remaining between them. Per the germline V gene, CDR1 is MDHEN and CDR2 is SYDVKM. The clonotype comes from a woman older than 75 with COVID-19, enrolled during active disease. The sequenced material came from peripheral blood. This chain links TRBV28 with TRBJ1-2; D unresolved. DNA of the CDR3: TGTGCCAGCTCGGTGACTAACTATGGCTACACCTTC. It yields the protein CASSVTNYGYTF.